The 13 T cell receptor beta chains reported below all come from one sample, sequenced in a study of technical replicates of blood from a few donors. Sequenced by immunoSEQ multiplex PCR; TCRdb stores in-frame clones only, minus some. The sample holds some 80,000 clones, roughly nine tenths seen once. The specimen sequenced was T cells isolated from PBMCs. Receptor source: a human donor in good health.

The CDR3 reads CSVVGGGQDYGYTF. CDR3 DNA sequence: TGCAGCGTTGTAGGGGGTGGGCAAGACTATGGCTACACCTTC. V usage is TRBV29-1 and J usage is TRBJ1-2; maybe TRBD1 (6 bases). The CDR3 totals 14 residues. Germline-derived CDR1 and CDR2 are SQVTM and ANQGSEA. V was cut by 4 bases and J by 3 bases, with 15 bases left in between. Full variable domain (missing parts from reference TRBV29-1 and TRBJ1-2): SAVISQKPSRDICQRGTSLTIQCQVDSQVTMMFWYRQQPGQSLTLIATANQGSEATYESGFVIDKFPISRPNLTFSTLTVSNMSPEDSSIYLCSVVGGGQDYGYTFGSGTRLTVV.

The chain recombines TRBV7-2 with TRBJ1-1, with D possibly TRBD1 on 6 matching bases. CDR1 is SGHTA and CDR2 is FQGNSA in the germline V gene. The CDR3 covers 14 residues. V lost 5 bases and J 5 bases, leaving 15 bases between the germline ends. In DNA, the CDR3 is TGTGCCAGCAGCCCCCCGGGGGGCTCGACTGAAGCTTTCTTT. Translation gives CASSPPGGSTEAFF.

This clone appeared once. The chain uses TRBV29-1 and TRBJ2-3; 11 bases are shared with TRBD2. This CDR3 region has 13 residues. Trimming cost V 6 bases and J 5 bases; bases outside gene matches: 4. Germline assignment: CDR1 SQVTM and CDR2 ANQGSEA. Here the CDR3 reads CSVVAGGGDTQYF. The CDR3 DNA is TGCAGCGTCGTAGCGGGAGGGGGAGATACGCAGTATTTT.

The CDR3 DNA is TGTGCCAGTAGACAGGGGGCGTCGGAAAAACTGTTTTTT. Translation: CASRQGASEKLFF. V and J are TRBV19 and TRBJ1-4; TRBD1 agrees at 9 bases. V shed 6 bases and J 8 bases; nucleotides not matched to a gene: 4. In germline, CDR1 is LNHDA, CDR2 SQIVND (reference sequence). This CDR3 has 13 amino acids.

The genes are TRBV20-1 and TRBJ2-1, with a tentative D call TRBD1 (5 bases). Per the germline V gene, CDR1 is DFQATT and CDR2 is SNEGSKA (reference sequence). There are 10 residues in the CDR3. The V end was cut by 3 bases, the J end by 12 bases, with 9 bases between. The CDR3 is CSARVQVQFF. The CDR3 coding sequence is TGCAGTGCTAGGGTACAGGTGCAGTTCTTC.

V gene TRBV9 combines with J gene TRBJ1-5; possibly TRBD1 for D (5 bases). CDR1 SGDLS and CDR2 YYNGEE come from the germline V gene. The ends were cut back, 4 bases at V and 7 bases at J, with 15 bases in the middle. The length of the CDR3 is 14 residues. The CDR3 DNA is TGTGCCAGCAGCCCCACAGGAATGGAGCAGCCCCAGCATTTT. Translated: CASSPTGMEQPQHF.

V gene TRBV7-7 combines with J gene TRBJ2-5, with D possibly matching TRBD1 (6 bases). Deletions cut 3 bases from V and 3 bases from J, with 11 bases between. Germline assignment: CDR1 SSHAT and CDR2 FNYEAQ (reference sequence). The CDR3 spans 14 residues. CDR3 loop: CASSLGAGEETQYF. Written as DNA, the CDR3 is TGTGCCAGCAGCTTGGGGGCCGGGGAAGAGACCCAGTACTTC.

J is TRBJ1-1 and V is TRBV6-4; 9 bases align to TRBD1. Per the germline V gene, CDR1 is MRHNA and CDR2 is SNTAGT. CDR3 length: 15 residues. Losses at the gene ends were 6 bases for V and 7 bases for J; bases not matched to a gene: 12. CDR3 in DNA: TGTGCCAGCAGATCGACAGGGGGTGGAAAAGGTGAAGCTTTCTTT. It specifies CASRSTGGGKGEAFF.

DNA of the CDR3: TGTGCCAGCAGCATGGCCGGGACTAGCGGGGGGGGAACAGATACGCAGTATTTT. As protein: CASSMAGTSGGGTDTQYF. The rearrangement uses TRBV13 and TRBJ2-3; 16 bases map to TRBD2. Germline V lookup: CDR1 PRHDT, CDR2 FYEKMQ (reference sequence). The CDR3 contains 18 residues. The V gene end was trimmed by 5 bases and the J gene end by 3 bases; junction bases not matched to a gene: 8.

V gene TRBV4-1 combines with J gene TRBJ2-7; D gene uncertain. V dropped 1 base and J dropped 4 bases, with 11 bases sitting between them. The CDR3 runs to 14 residues. Germline V CDR1 and CDR2: MGHRA, YSYEKL. The CDR3 reads CASSQGSESYEQYF. CDR3 DNA sequence: TGCGCCAGCAGCCAAGGGTCAGAATCTTACGAGCAGTACTTC.

The DNA of the CDR3 is TGTGCCAGCAGTGAATTTATAGGGGGAGAGACCCAGTACTTC. Its translation: CASSEFIGGETQYF. The V and J genes are TRBV2 and TRBJ2-5; perhaps TRBD1 as D (6 bases). The CDR3 loop spans 14 amino acids. V was clipped by 2 bases and J by 4 bases, with 11 bases between them. Per germline, CDR1 SNHLY and CDR2 FYNNEI.

The chain has TRBV5-6 and TRBJ2-1, with D possibly being TRBD1 (6 bases). Germline lookup yields CDR1 SGHDT and CDR2 YYEEEE. The V end was cut by 3 bases, the J end by 0 bases, with 13 bases between. The CDR3 has 16 residues. The CDR3 DNA reads as TGTGCCAGCAGCTCAAATCAGGGGTTCTCCTACAATGAGCAGTTCTTC. This translates into CASSSNQGFSYNEQFF.

The rearrangement links TRBV12-5 to TRBJ2-7; 7 bases fit TRBD1. The CDR3 sequence is 16 residues long. Germline lookup yields CDR1 LGHNT and CDR2 FRNRAP. Trimming took 2 bases from V and 0 from J; bases not matched to a gene: 7. The CDR3, as DNA: TGTGCTAGTGGTTTGAGGTTTGGGACAGACTCCTACGAGCAGTACTTC. Translating it yields CASGLRFGTDSYEQYF.